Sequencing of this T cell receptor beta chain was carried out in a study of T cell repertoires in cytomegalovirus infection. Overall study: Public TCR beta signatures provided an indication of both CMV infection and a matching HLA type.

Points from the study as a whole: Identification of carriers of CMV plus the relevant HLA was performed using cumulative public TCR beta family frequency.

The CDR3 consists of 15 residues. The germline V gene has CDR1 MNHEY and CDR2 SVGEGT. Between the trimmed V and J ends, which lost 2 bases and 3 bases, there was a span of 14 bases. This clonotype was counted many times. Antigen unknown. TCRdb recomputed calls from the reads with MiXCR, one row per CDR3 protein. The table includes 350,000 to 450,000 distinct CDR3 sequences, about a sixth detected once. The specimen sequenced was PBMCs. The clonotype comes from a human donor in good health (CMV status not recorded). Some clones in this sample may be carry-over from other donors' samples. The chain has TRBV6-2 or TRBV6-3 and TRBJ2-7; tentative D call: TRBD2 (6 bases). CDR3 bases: TGTGCCAGCAGTTACGGTGGGACTTCCATCTACGAGCAGTACTTC. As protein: CASSYGGTSIYEQYF.